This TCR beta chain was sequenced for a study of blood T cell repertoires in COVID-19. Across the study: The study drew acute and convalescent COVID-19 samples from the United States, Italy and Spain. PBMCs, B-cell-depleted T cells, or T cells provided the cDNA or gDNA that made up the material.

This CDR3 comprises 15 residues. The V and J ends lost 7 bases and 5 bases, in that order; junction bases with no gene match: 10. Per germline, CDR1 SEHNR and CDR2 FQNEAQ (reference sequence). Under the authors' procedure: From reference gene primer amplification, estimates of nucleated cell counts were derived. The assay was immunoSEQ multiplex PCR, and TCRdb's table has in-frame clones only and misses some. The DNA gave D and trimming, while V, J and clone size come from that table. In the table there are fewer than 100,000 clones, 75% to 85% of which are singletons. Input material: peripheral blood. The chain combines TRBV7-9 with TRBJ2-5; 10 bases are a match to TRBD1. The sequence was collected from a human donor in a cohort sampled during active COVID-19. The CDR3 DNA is TGTGCCAGCAAAGGGGACAGGGGAGGTGAGGAGACCCAGTACTTC. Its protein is CASKGDRGGEETQYF.